This TCR beta chain stems from a study of blood T cell repertoires in COVID-19. Study-level background: Both acute and convalescent COVID-19 samples were obtained from the United States, Italy and Spain. The cDNA or gDNA used as material had been derived from T cells, B-cell-depleted T cells, or PBMCs.

The CDR3 spans 15 residues. The germline CDR1 and CDR2 sequences are SNHLY and FYNNEI. V was clipped by 0 bases and J by 6 bases; unmatched bases: 6. In the original analysis: Cell counts per sample came from amplifying reference gene primers. Generated by immunoSEQ multiplex PCR, the TCRdb table keeps only in-frame clones and is missing some. V and J calls and clone size are as listed in that table; D and trimming were resolved from the DNA. The sample includes 100,000 to 150,000 clones, roughly 90% of them seen just once. This sequence originates from a man in his fifties or sixties with COVID-19, enrolled during active disease. The V and J genes are TRBV2 and TRBJ1-2; 8 bases align to TRBD1. Material: peripheral blood. CDR3 in amino acids: CASSEAGAGGDGYTF. In nucleotides, the CDR3 is TGTGCCAGCAGTGAAGCGGGTGCAGGGGGCGATGGCTACACCTTC.